This is a list of T cell receptor beta chains from one sample in a study of blood T cell repertoires in COVID-19. Produced via immunoSEQ multiplex PCR; TCRdb's table is partial and in-frame only. The sample has roughly 34,000 clones, around nine tenths seen once. Sequencing used peripheral blood. The source of these receptors is a woman of 80 years or more with active or convalescent COVID-19. CDR3s include the opening cysteine and the closing phenylalanine or tryptophan. Each record gives: CDR3 length, V gene, clone size, J gene, D gene, CDR3 DNA, CDR3 protein. D genes are given only for firm matches. Size values are once, few and many counts, or a class for expanded clones, and some rows have none.

>17|TRBV11-2|NA|TRBJ1-2|NA
TGTGCCAGCAGCGCGATCACTACCAGGGGAACTAACTATGGCTACACCTTC
CASSAITTRGTNYGYTF
>15|TRBV5-1|NA|TRBJ2-2|TRBD1
TGCGCCAGCAGCAGGGACAGACTGAACACCGGGGAGCTGTTTTTT
CASSRDRLNTGELFF
>16|TRBV24-1|NA|TRBJ2-3|TRBD1
TGTGCCACCAGTGATACCAGGACAGGGGGCTCAGATACGCAGTATTTT
CATSDTRTGGSDTQYF
>13|TRBV5-1|NA|TRBJ2-2|NA
TGCGCCAGCAGCTTAGGGGGTTCCGGGGAGCTGTTTTTT
CASSLGGSGELFF
>16|TRBV27|NA|TRBJ2-1|TRBD2
TGTGCCAGCAGCAAACTACTAGCGGGGGGGAAGAATGAGCAGTTCTTC
CASSKLLAGGKNEQFF
>12|TRBV24-1|NA|TRBJ2-7|NA
TGTGCCACCAGTGAAGCCGGGGGCGAGCAGTACTTC
CATSEAGGEQYF
>15|TRBV5-1|NA|TRBJ2-1|TRBD1
TGCGCCAGCAGCTTGGCCCTGACAGGGACCAATGAGCAGTTCTTC
CASSLALTGTNEQFF
>12|TRBV29-1|NA|TRBJ2-5|NA
TGCAGCGTTGTTGAGGGTTTGGAGACCCAGTACTTC
CSVVEGLETQYF
>19|TRBV19|NA|TRBJ2-1|NA
TGTGCCAGTAGTATGAATCCCGGGACGGGACTTAGCTCCTACAATGAGCAGTTCTTC
CASSMNPGTGLSSYNEQFF
>17|TRBV5-4|NA|TRBJ1-2|TRBD1
TGTGCCAGCAGCTCACCGGGACAGGGGGCGAGTGGCTATGGCTACACCTTC
CASSSPGQGASGYGYTF
>15|TRBV10-3|once|TRBJ2-7|NA
TGTGCCATCAGTGATAGCAGGAAGGGGTCCTACGAGCAGTACTTC
CAISDSRKGSYEQYF
>14|TRBV10-3|NA|TRBJ1-2|TRBD1
TGTGCCATCAGCCTGACAGGGGGCGTCTATGGCTACACCTTC
CAISLTGGVYGYTF
>14|TRBV24-1|NA|TRBJ2-1|TRBD1
TGTGCCACCAACGACAGGGGGCTCGGCAATGAGCAGTTCTTC
CATNDRGLGNEQFF
>19|TRBV5-1|NA|TRBJ2-1|TRBD2
TGCGCCAGCAGCTTGGGAGTAGCGGGGGGCCCGGGGTCCTACAATGAGCAGTTCTTC
CASSLGVAGGPGSYNEQFF
>14|TRBV18|NA|TRBJ1-2|NA
TGTGCCAGCTCACCGCAAGACAACCGCTATGGCTACACCTTC
CASSPQDNRYGYTF
>13|TRBV12-3/TRBV12-4|NA|TRBJ1-2|NA
TGTGCCAGCAGTGCGGACAGTAACTATGGCTACACCTTC
CASSADSNYGYTF
>16|TRBV30|NA|TRBJ1-2|NA
TGTGCCTGGAGTCCTAAACAGGGTTTGAGGAACTATGGCTACACCTTC
CAWSPKQGLRNYGYTF
>18|TRBV21-1|NA|TRBJ1-3|NA
TGTGCCAGCAGCAAATGGCCCCCGGCGGCAGGGGCTGGAAACACCATATATTTT
CASSKWPPAAGAGNTIYF
>14|TRBV19|NA|TRBJ1-1|NA
TGTGCCAGTAAGGTTTCGTGGGGGGACACTGAAGCTTTCTTT
CASKVSWGDTEAFF
>19|TRBV7-9|few|TRBJ1-6|TRBD1
TGTGCCAGCAGCTTAGCAACCAGGACAGGGGGCTTCGGGTCCTCACCCCTCCACTTT
CASSLATRTGGFGSSPLHF
>15|TRBV4-1|NA|TRBJ1-5|NA
TGCGCCAGCAGCCAACGTTTTTATAGCAATCAGCCCCAGCATTTT
CASSQRFYSNQPQHF
>16|TRBV4-2|NA|TRBJ1-4|TRBD1
TGTGCCAGCAGCCTTGAACAGGGGGCGACTAATGAAAAACTGTTTTTT
CASSLEQGATNEKLFF
>15|TRBV28|once|TRBJ1-6|NA
TGTGCCAGCAGCGAGTGGAGGGACGATAATTCACCCCTCCACTTT
CASSEWRDDNSPLHF
>13|TRBV14|NA|TRBJ1-2|NA
TGTGCCAGCAGCCAAGTCACAGGGAGAGGCTACACCTTC
CASSQVTGRGYTF
>18|TRBV21-1|NA|TRBJ1-5|NA
TGTGCCAGCAGCAAAGGGAGATCGGACGGGACTTCGAATCAGCCCCAGCATTTT
CASSKGRSDGTSNQPQHF
>14|TRBV30|NA|TRBJ1-4|TRBD1
TGTGCCTGGAGTATAGGGGGCACTAATGAAAAACTGTTTTTT
CAWSIGGTNEKLFF
>21|TRBV4-1|NA|TRBJ1-5|TRBD1
TGCGCCAGCAGCTCGCTTGGGCTAAAGGACAGGGATGGGTGGAGCAATCAGCCCCAGCATTTT
CASSSLGLKDRDGWSNQPQHF
>18|TRBV18|NA|TRBJ2-1|TRBD2
TGTGCCAGCTCACCCCGTACTAGCGGGGGGCAAAGATTCAATGAGCAGTTCTTC
CASSPRTSGGQRFNEQFF
>12|TRBV29-1|NA|TRBJ1-4|NA
TGCAGCGCCCGCCAGGGTGAGGAAAAACTGTTTTTT
CSARQGEEKLFF
>16|TRBV30|NA|TRBJ1-4|NA
TGTGCCTGGAGTGTAGGGATGGGAGCAACTAATGAAAAACTGTTTTTT
CAWSVGMGATNEKLFF
>15|TRBV7-7|NA|TRBJ2-1|TRBD1
TGTGCCAGCAGCTCGAGCGGACAGGGTTACAATGAGCAGTTCTTC
CASSSSGQGYNEQFF
>14|TRBV19|NA|TRBJ1-1|TRBD1
TGTGCCAGTAGTAACCGAGGGGGCGGCACTGAAGCTTTCTTT
CASSNRGGGTEAFF
>15|TRBV6-1|NA|TRBJ1-2|TRBD1
TGTGCCAGCAGTGACGCTCGGGACAGAGACTATGGCTACACCTTC
CASSDARDRDYGYTF
>16|TRBV30|once|TRBJ1-2|TRBD1
TGTGCCTGGAGTCAAGGCAAGACAGGGCCGATATATGGCTACACCTTC
CAWSQGKTGPIYGYTF
>16|TRBV28|NA|TRBJ2-1|TRBD2
TGTGCCAGCGAAACTAGCGGGGGGGCATCCTACAATGAGCAGTTCTTC
CASETSGGASYNEQFF
>15|TRBV5-1|NA|TRBJ1-5|NA
TGCGCCAGCAGCTTGGGAGGGCGTGACAATCAGCCCCAGCATTTT
CASSLGGRDNQPQHF
>15|TRBV18|NA|TRBJ1-2|TRBD1
TGTGCCAGCTCACCCGGACAGGGGGAGGACTATGGCTACACCTTC
CASSPGQGEDYGYTF
>16|TRBV18|NA|TRBJ2-2|NA
TGTGCCAGCTCACCAGGGCAAATCGCGAACACCGGGGAGCTGTTTTTT
CASSPGQIANTGELFF
>13|TRBV10-3|NA|TRBJ2-1|TRBD1
TGTGCCACGAGACAGGGGAATTACAATGAGCAGTTCTTC
CATRQGNYNEQFF
>19|TRBV19|NA|TRBJ2-7|TRBD1
TGTGCCAGTAGTATAGCGTTTAACAGGGGGAGACAGCTGTCCTACGAGCAGTACTTC
CASSIAFNRGRQLSYEQYF
>13|TRBV6-5|NA|TRBJ1-2|NA
TGTGCCAGCTCCGAGGGGGGGTATTATGGCTACACCTTC
CASSEGGYYGYTF
>15|TRBV3-1/TRBV3-2|NA|TRBJ1-2|NA
TGTGCCAGCAGCCCTTTTTCAGAGGCTAACTATGGCTACACCTTC
CASSPFSEANYGYTF
>14|TRBV6-4|NA|TRBJ1-2|TRBD1
TGTGCCAGCAGACCAGGACAGGGGGCAGGAGGCTACACCTTC
CASRPGQGAGGYTF